The source of this TCR beta chain is a study of CD8 T cells in Susac syndrome. About this clonotype itself: A read error may produce the germline difference seen at one junction end.

This CDR3 has 14 amino acids. Germline CDR1 LNHNV, CDR2 YYDKDF (reference sequence). The multiple sclerosis control group consisted of treatment-naive patients whose relapsing-remitting disease, which was either stable or active, fulfilled revised McDonald criteria. Negative isolation was applied to CD8+ and CD4+ T cells, and FACS enrichment was applied to TEMRA cells. RNA amounts of roughly 0.5 to 1 ug underwent reverse transcription with random hexamers. One entry per CDR3 protein results from TCRdb running MiXCR on the immunoSEQ multiplex PCR reads. The data contain some 300,000 distinct CDR3 sequences, about 89% of them singletons.

The chain carries TRBV15 and TRBJ1-2, with no clear D. The clonotype was recovered from a human donor with multiple sclerosis. Sequencing was performed on CD8+ T cells from PBMCs. DNA of the CDR3: TGTGCCACCAGCCGAGATGGTAATTCGCGGGGCTACACCTTC. As protein: CATSRDGNSRGYTF.